Listed below are T cell receptor beta chains from one sample, sequenced in a study of T cells after yellow fever vaccination. TCRdb used MiXCR to reprocess the 5' RACE reads, holding one entry per CDR3 protein. This table holds fewer than 650,000 distinct CDR3 sequences, around a fifth found once. Here the sequenced sample was PBMCs, taken about 21 days after the first yellow fever vaccination. These TCRs come from a young man who received the YFV17D yellow fever vaccine. Each CDR3 is given with its conserved first and last residue. D genes are given only for firm matches. Some rows have no size entry. The others give once, few or many, or a class for an expanded clone.

cdr3_length j_call v_call clone_size d_call cdr3_nt cdr3_aa
16 TRBJ2-3 TRBV6-2/TRBV6-3 few TRBD2 TGTGCCAGCAGTCCTCAGCGGGGCCTAAGCACAGATACGCAGTATTTT CASSPQRGLSTDTQYF
15 TRBJ2-1 TRBV2 . TRBD2 TGTGCCAGCAGAAGAGCGGGGGGAAGCTACAATGAGCAGTTCTTC CASRRAGGSYNEQFF
14 TRBJ2-3 TRBV7-2 once . TGTGCCAGCAGCTCTCACCTCCCTCCTAATACGCAGTATTTT CASSSHLPPNTQYF
15 TRBJ1-5 TRBV25-1 few TRBD1 TGTGCCAGCAGTGAAGCCACAGGGGACAATCAGCCCCAGCATTTT CASSEATGDNQPQHF
16 TRBJ2-6 TRBV24-1 once . TGTGCCACCAGTGACGCCAGTCGCTCTGGGGCCAACGTCCTGACTTTC CATSDASRSGANVLTF
16 TRBJ1-3 TRBV5-1 many TRBD1 TGCGCCAGCAGCGGGACAGGGACTAGCTCTGGAAACACCATATATTTT CASSGTGTSSGNTIYF
17 TRBJ1-6 TRBV7-9 . . TGTGCCAGCAGCTTAGCGGGGCAGGGCTCCTATAATTCACCCCTCCACTTT CASSLAGQGSYNSPLHF
12 TRBJ2-4 TRBV24-1 few . TGTGCCACCAGTGACTACGGGAACCGGCAGTACTTC CATSDYGNRQYF
16 TRBJ2-3 TRBV7-2 few TRBD2 TGTGCCAGCAGCCCCCCGGGACTAGCGGTCACAGATACGCAGTATTTT CASSPPGLAVTDTQYF
13 TRBJ1-1 TRBV10-3 few . TGTGCCATCAGGAGGACAGAAAAGGCTGAAGCTTTCTTT CAIRRTEKAEAFF
17 TRBJ2-1 TRBV25-1 few . TGTGCCAGCAGTGAATTTACAGGGATCAAGCCCTACAATGAGCAGTTCTTC CASSEFTGIKPYNEQFF
12 TRBJ2-3 TRBV5-1 . . TGCGCCAGCAGCTTGTATGGGTATACGCAGTATTTT CASSLYGYTQYF